This TCR beta chain was captured by sequencing in a study of blood T cell repertoires in COVID-19. Study in general: Material from acute and convalescent COVID-19 was sourced from the United States, Italy and Spain.

Method: immunoSEQ multiplex PCR; TCRdb's copy keeps in-frame clones and lacks some. Altogether 150,000 to 200,000 clones are present, around nine tenths being singletons, with the ten largest covering 12%. This clone has a single count. The receptor was derived from a woman between 65 and 79 years old with COVID-19, enrolled during active disease. Sample: peripheral blood.

CDR3 bases: TGTGCCTGGAGTGTACTAGCGGGAGTCCGCGAGACCCAGTACTTC. Protein: CAWSVLAGVRETQYF. The V gene is TRBV30, the J gene TRBJ2-5, with 11 bases identical to TRBD2. This CDR3 spans 15 amino acids. CDR1 GTSNPN and CDR2 SVGIG come from the germline V gene (reference sequence). V shed 0 bases, J shed 5 bases, and the junction held 5 bases outside the gene matches.